Shown below are 14 T cell receptor beta chains from a single sample sequenced in a study of tumor-infiltrating lymphocytes in primary liver carcinoma. Starting material for RNA and DNA co-extraction consisted of roughly 18-34 mg of unsorted bulk tissue. A constant-region primer primed TCR beta cDNA synthesis from about 490 ng of total RNA. Modified slightly, ARM-PCR produced TCR beta libraries over three nested multiplex PCR rounds. The first two PCR rounds used TRBV1-TRBV30 forward primers with a C-beta reverse primer, roughly 10 cycles each. Each CDR3 protein gets one entry after TCRdb re-called the multiplex PCR reads with MiXCR. Here the sample spans roughly 22,000 distinct CDR3 sequences, around 84% being singletons. Input material: liver tumor tissue from sampling region 2. Subset: tumor region T2, inferior pole. The source of these receptors is a woman in her twenties or thirties with primary liver carcinoma and hepatitis B virus infection.

A remark on this clonotype: At one end the junction does not follow the germline gene, possibly because of a read error. The rearrangement uses TRBV6-5 and TRBJ2-2; D possibly corresponds to TRBD2 (6 bases). The CDR3 has 21 amino acids. The germline CDR1 and CDR2 sequences are MNHEY and SVGAGI. Written as DNA, the CDR3 is TGTGCCGGCAGGCGTACTCAAAGTGGCCTCGGGAGCGATGTCTACACCGGGGAGCTGCTTTTT. It codes for CAGRRTQSGLGSDVYTGELLF.

Concerning this clonotype: The CDR3 ends on some other residue instead of the conserved phenylalanine or tryptophan, so this is likely a read error. The DNA is left out, because the CDR3 cannot be placed on it with certainty; the CDR3 is given as TCRdb lists it. The chain is built from TRBV11-2 and TRBJ2-5; the table assigns TRBD1, which was not confirmed against the DNA. The CDR3 length is 15 residues, termini included. Germline V gene data show CDR1 as SGHAT and CDR2 as FQNNGV. CDR3 sequence: CARSFLTTAAETQYL.

This chain connects TRBV5-6 to TRBJ2-2; no definite D call. The V gene lost 9 bases and the J gene lost 9 bases, with 24 bases spanning the gap. Per the germline V gene, CDR1 is SGHDT and CDR2 is YYEEEE. This CDR3 is built from 15 residues. CDR3 bases: TGTGCCAACAGTTTGGCACCCAGAGTCACTAGGGAGCTGTTTTTT. It yields the protein CANSLAPRVTRELFF. Full variable domain (missing parts from reference TRBV5-6 and TRBJ2-2): DAGVTQSPTHLIKTRGQQVTLRCSPKSGHDTVSWYQQALGQGPQFIFQYYEEEERQRGNFPDRFSGHQFPNYSSELNVNALLLGDSALYLCANSLAPRVTRELFFGEGSRLTVL.

Comment on this clonotype: At one of its ends the junction is not consistent with the germline gene, which may arise from a read error. The V and J genes are TRBV7-6 and TRBJ2-7; TRBD1 matches at 10 bases. The CDR3 runs 16 residues. CDR1 SGHVS and CDR2 FNYEAQ come from the germline V gene. The chain's CDR3 is CVSSLEDRGFPYDQYF. In DNA form, the CDR3 reads TGTGTCAGCAGCTTAGAGGACAGGGGGTTTCCCTACGACCAGTACTTC. Drawing the rest from reference TRBV7-6 and TRBJ2-7, the complete variable domain is GAGVSQSPRYKVTKRGQDVALRCDPISGHVSLYWYRQALGQGPEFLTYFNYEAQQDKSGLPNDRFSAERPEGSISTLTIQRTEQRDSAMYRCVSSLEDRGFPYDQYFGPGTRLTVT.

In the case of this clonotype: Here the CDR3 omits its conserved ending phenylalanine or tryptophan, so a read error is the likely source. The chain combines TRBV28 with TRBJ2-3; no definite D call. V was cut by 7 bases and J by 3 bases, with 17 bases left in between. Germline CDR1 is MDHEN and CDR2 is SYDVKM. This CDR3 contains 15 residues. In nucleotides, the CDR3 is TGTGCCAGCACTCGGATTAGCTGGGTGACAGATACGCAGTATTTA. Amino acid sequence: CASTRISWVTDTQYL.

DNA of the CDR3: TGTGCCAGCAGTAGATCAAACGCCGGGACAGAAGATTACGAGCAGTACTTC. Its protein is CASSRSNAGTEDYEQYF. The gene calls are TRBV5-8 and TRBJ2-7; 7 bases align to TRBD1. The CDR3 sequence is 17 residues long. In germline, CDR1 is SGHTS, CDR2 YDEGEE. V shed 5 bases, J shed 4 bases, and the junction held 18 bases outside the gene matches.

A remark on this clonotype: The junction differs from germline at one of its ends, possibly a read error. This chain connects TRBV11-3 to TRBJ2-3; no clear D. CDR3 length: 11 amino acids. Germline V gene data show CDR1 as SGHNT and CDR2 as YENEEA. CDR3 nucleotide sequence: TGTGCCAGCCGATACATAGATACGCAGTATTTC. It translates to CASRYIDTQYF.

As regards this clonotype: The CDR3 does not end in the conserved phenylalanine or tryptophan, so this is likely a read error. This sequence joins TRBV11-1 and TRBJ2-1; TRBD2 aligns across 14 bases. CDR1 and CDR2 from the germline V gene are SGHAT and FQDESV (reference sequence). The CDR3 runs 17 residues. DNA of the CDR3: TGTGCCAGCAGCCTGGGACTAGCGGGAGAAGTTGACAATAAGCAGTTCATC. Protein sequence: CASSLGLAGEVDNKQFI.

A remark on this clonotype: The missing conserved phenylalanine or tryptophan at the end of this CDR3 makes a read error likely. This chain joins TRBV19 and TRBJ2-2, with D unresolved. CDR1 LNHDA and CDR2 SQIVND come from the germline V gene (reference sequence). This CDR3 region has 12 residues. CDR3 loop: CASSIWTGELFL. The CDR3 DNA reads TGTGCCAGTAGTATTTGGACCGGAGAGCTGTTTTTG.

Points on this clonotype: At one end the junction does not follow the germline gene, possibly because of a read error. V and J are TRBV12-3 or TRBV12-4 and TRBJ2-1; 11 bases line up with TRBD2. The CDR3 is 15 amino acids. The CDR3 DNA is TGTGCCAGCAACCTGTCCGGGACTAGCGGACTTGAGCAGTTATTT. Translated: CASNLSGTSGLEQLF.

Remarks on this clonotype: The CDR3 does not close with the conserved phenylalanine or tryptophan, likely indicating a read error. V usage is TRBV12-3 or TRBV12-4 and J usage is TRBJ2-2; D is undetermined. CDR3 length equals 16 residues. The CDR3 DNA is TGTGCCAGCAGTTATATCATGCAGAGGAACATCGGGGAGCTGTTTTCT. Amino acid sequence: CASSYIMQRNIGELFS.

The chain joins TRBV4-3 to TRBJ2-1; 10 bases match TRBD1. Trimming removed 6 bases from V and 16 bases from J; junction bases left unmatched: 18. Germline V gene lookup returns CDR1 LGHNA and CDR2 YSLEER. This CDR3 has 15 residues. The CDR3 loop is CASRNRDRGFNEHFF. As DNA, the CDR3 is TGCGCCAGCAGAAACCGGGACAGGGGTTTTAATGAACACTTCTTC.

As regards this clonotype: Relative to the germline gene, one junction end is altered; a read error may explain this. V and J are TRBV4-1 and TRBJ2-1; no clear D gene. Germline CDR1 and CDR2: MGHRA and YSYEKL. The CDR3 spans 18 residues. CDR3 protein: CAISQEWVPRSSFNEQFF. The CDR3 bases are TGCGCCATCAGCCAAGAATGGGTCCCCCGGAGCTCCTTCAATGAGCAGTTCTTC.

The V call is TRBV11-2, the J call TRBJ1-1, with unresolved D. V was pared by 10 bases and J by 7 bases, with 25 bases between. CDR1 SGHAT and CDR2 FQNNGV come from the germline V gene. The CDR3 is 15 amino acids. This chain's CDR3 is CANCLKRGRLNEAFF. The CDR3 DNA follows: TGTGCCAACTGCCTAAAAAGAGGGAGGTTAAATGAAGCTTTCTTT.